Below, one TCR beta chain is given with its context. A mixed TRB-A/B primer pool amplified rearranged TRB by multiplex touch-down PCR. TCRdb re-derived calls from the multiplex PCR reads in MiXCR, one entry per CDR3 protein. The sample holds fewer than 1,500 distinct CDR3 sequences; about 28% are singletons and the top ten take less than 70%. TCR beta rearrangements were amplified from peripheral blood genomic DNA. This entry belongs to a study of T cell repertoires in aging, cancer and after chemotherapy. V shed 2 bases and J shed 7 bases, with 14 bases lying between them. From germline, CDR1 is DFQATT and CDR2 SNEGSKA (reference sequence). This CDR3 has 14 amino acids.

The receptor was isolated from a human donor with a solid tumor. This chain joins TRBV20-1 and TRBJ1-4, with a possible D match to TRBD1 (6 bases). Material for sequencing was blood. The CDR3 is CSARIWGPSEKLFF. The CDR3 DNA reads TGCAGTGCTAGAATATGGGGGCCCAGTGAAAAACTGTTTTTT.